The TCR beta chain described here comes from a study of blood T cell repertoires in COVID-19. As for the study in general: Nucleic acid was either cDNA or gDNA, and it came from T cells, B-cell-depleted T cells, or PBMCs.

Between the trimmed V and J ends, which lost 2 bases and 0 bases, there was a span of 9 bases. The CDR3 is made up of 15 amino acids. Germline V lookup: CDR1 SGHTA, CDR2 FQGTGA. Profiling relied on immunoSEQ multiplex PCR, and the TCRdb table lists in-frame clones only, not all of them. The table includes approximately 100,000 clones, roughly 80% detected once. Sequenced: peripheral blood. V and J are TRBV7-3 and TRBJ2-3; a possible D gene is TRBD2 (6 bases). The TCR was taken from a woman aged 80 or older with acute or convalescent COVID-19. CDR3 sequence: CASSLSEGSTDTQYF. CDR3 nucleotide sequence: TGTGCCAGCAGCTTATCGGAGGGGAGCACAGATACGCAGTATTTT.